Shown below are 21 T cell receptor beta chains from a single sample sequenced in a study of CD8 T cells in Susac syndrome. Reverse transcription of roughly 0.5 to 1 ug RNA used random hexamers. TCRdb ran MiXCR on the immunoSEQ multiplex PCR reads and lists one entry per CDR3 protein. The data contain about 200,000 distinct CDR3 sequences, more than 85% of them singletons. Sequenced: CD4+ T cells from PBMCs. These receptors all come from a human donor with multiple sclerosis.

The count of this clonotype is one. The V call is TRBV30, the J call TRBJ1-6; D is ambiguous. Germline-derived CDR1 and CDR2 are GTSNPN and SVGIG (reference sequence). The CDR3 covers 12 residues. V lost 4 bases, J lost 7 bases, and 8 bases lay in between. CDR3 sequence (DNA): TGTGCCTGGATCACAGTGAATTCACCCCTCCACTTT. Translation gives CAWITVNSPLHF.

The chain couples TRBV2 to TRBJ2-2; weak D call: TRBD2 (5 bases). This CDR3 has 14 residues. The germline V gene has CDR1 SNHLY and CDR2 FYNNEI. Trimming took off 4 bases at V and 4 bases at J, with 10 bases between the two ends. This CDR3 reads CASSGGGPTGELFF. Here the CDR3 DNA reads TGTGCCAGCAGTGGAGGAGGTCCCACCGGGGAGCTGTTTTTT.

The chain combines TRBV3-1 with TRBJ2-3; D is uncertain. Per the germline V gene, CDR1 is LGHDT and CDR2 is YNNKEL (reference sequence). CDR3 length equals 12 residues. Deletions cut 1 base from V and 5 bases from J, with 4 bases between. The CDR3 sequence is CASSQVLDTQYF. DNA for the CDR3: TGTGCCAGCAGCCAAGTTTTAGATACGCAGTATTTT.

The chain links TRBV12-3 or TRBV12-4 to TRBJ2-3; possibly TRBD1 for D (5 bases). The CDR3 length is 13 residues. V lost 5 bases, J lost 2 bases, and 8 bases lay in between. As DNA, the CDR3 is TGTGCCAGCAGTAGACAGTCCACAGATACGCAGTATTTT. Amino acids: CASSRQSTDTQYF.

A single count supports this clonotype. The chain has TRBV7-9 and TRBJ2-2; D possibly corresponds to TRBD1 (5 bases). V lost 5 bases and J lost 4, with 26 bases in between. The CDR3 totals 19 residues. In germline, CDR1 is SEHNR, CDR2 FQNEAQ (reference sequence). CDR3 sequence reads: CASSAVTGAGSGGTGELFF. The CDR3 nucleotides read TGTGCCAGCAGCGCGGTTACTGGGGCAGGATCCGGCGGCACCGGGGAGCTGTTTTTT.

V and J are TRBV29-1 and TRBJ2-3; D remains unclear. CDR1 is SQVTM, CDR2 ANQGSEA, per germline. CDR3 length: 13 residues. V lost 0 bases, J lost 7 bases, and 11 bases lay in between. The CDR3 DNA reads as TGCAGCGTTGAAGATGGGGTAGTAAATACGCAGTATTTT. Protein sequence: CSVEDGVVNTQYF.

The V gene is TRBV9, the J gene TRBJ2-5, with D possibly being TRBD1 (6 bases). Deletions cut 0 bases from V and 4 bases from J, with 10 bases between. Germline V gene sequence: CDR1 SGDLS, CDR2 YYNGEE. The CDR3 extends over 14 amino acids. DNA for the CDR3: TGTGCCAGCAGCGTAGGAACAGGGTTAGAGACCCAGTACTTC. Amino acids: CASSVGTGLETQYF. Variable domain in full (rest from reference TRBV9 and TRBJ2-5): DSGVTQTPKHLITATGQRVTLRCSPRSGDLSVYWYQQSLDQGLQFLIQYYNGEERAKGNILERFSAQQFPDLHSELNLSSLELGDSALYFCASSVGTGLETQYFGPGTRLLVL.

V and J are TRBV4-1 and TRBJ2-7; 8 bases match TRBD1. CDR1 MGHRA and CDR2 YSYEKL come from the germline V gene. This CDR3 contains 13 residues. V trimming: 0 bases; J trimming: 9 bases; junction bases outside the gene matches: 4. The CDR3 coding sequence is TGCGCCAGCAGCCAAGAAAGAGGGACAGGGCAGTACTTC. Protein sequence: CASSQERGTGQYF.

The V call is TRBV20-1, the J call TRBJ2-5; 15 bases fit TRBD2. The CDR3 extends over 16 amino acids. Germline CDR1 is DFQATT and CDR2 is SNEGSKA (reference sequence). V trimming: 4 bases; J trimming: 4 bases; junction bases outside the gene matches: 7. Written as DNA, the CDR3 is TGCAGTGCTACAGGACTAGCGGGGGGGCCATTAGAGACCCAGTACTTC. It is translated as CSATGLAGGPLETQYF.

The chain uses TRBV30 and TRBJ2-7; 10 bases map to TRBD2. Trimming removed 4 bases from V and 3 bases from J; junction bases left unmatched: 6. Germline CDR1 is GTSNPN and CDR2 is SVGIG (reference sequence). The CDR3 is 14 residues long. CDR3: CAWTRVAGGYEQYF. CDR3 sequence (DNA): TGTGCCTGGACGAGGGTAGCGGGGGGCTACGAGCAGTACTTC.

The chain recombines TRBV6-5 with TRBJ1-2; D unclear. The CDR3 is 13 amino acids. The germline V gene has CDR1 MNHEY and CDR2 SVGAGI. V shed 2 bases and J shed 0 bases, with 4 bases lying between them. CDR3: CASSYAPNYGYTF. CDR3 nucleotides: TGTGCCAGCAGTTACGCCCCTAACTATGGCTACACCTTC.

The chain recombines TRBV7-2 with TRBJ2-5; 14 bases line up with TRBD2. Germline values: CDR1 SGHTA, CDR2 FQGNSA. The CDR3 runs to 16 residues. Germline trimming cut 5 bases from V and 4 bases from J; bases unmatched to any gene: 6. DNA of the CDR3: TGTGCCAGCAGCCCGCTGGGACTAGCGGGAGTAGAGACCCAGTACTTC. Encoded protein: CASSPLGLAGVETQYF.

V gene TRBV29-1 combines with J gene TRBJ1-2, with a tentative D call TRBD1 (6 bases). Germline loops: CDR1 SQVTM, CDR2 ANQGSEA. The CDR3 totals 13 residues. Trimming took 6 bases from V and 3 from J, leaving 14 bases between them. CDR3 residues: CSVGAGLDYGYTF. DNA of the CDR3: TGCAGCGTGGGGGCAGGGCTCGACTATGGCTACACCTTC.

The V call is TRBV5-6, the J call TRBJ1-2; possibly TRBD1 for D (5 bases). The germline gives CDR1 SGHDT, CDR2 YYEEEE. The CDR3 contains 13 residues. V lost 4 bases to trimming and J lost 7 bases, with 14 bases between them. CDR3 residues: CASSHGQRTGYTF. CDR3 DNA sequence: TGTGCCAGCAGCCATGGACAAAGAACTGGCTACACCTTC.

J is TRBJ2-7 and V is TRBV21-1. TRBV21-1 is listed as a pseudogene. The CDR3 spans 15 residues. CDR3 in DNA: TGTGCCAGCAGCAAAGGGCCGAACGAAGCCTACGAGCAGTACGTC. It yields the protein CASSKGPNEAYEQYV.

The chain carries TRBV11-1 and TRBJ2-3, with 8 bases fitting TRBD1. V lost 2 bases to trimming and J lost 5 bases; unmatched junction nucleotides: 6. Germline V gives CDR1 SGHAT, CDR2 FQDESV (reference sequence). This CDR3 comprises 15 residues. Here the CDR3 reads CASSLSGGDGDTQYF. CDR3 nucleotide sequence: TGTGCCAGCAGCTTATCAGGGGGCGACGGAGATACGCAGTATTTT. Complete variable domain (other parts from reference TRBV11-1 and TRBJ2-3): EAEVAQSPRYKITEKSQAVAFWCDPISGHATLYWYRQILGQGPELLVQFQDESVVDDSQLPKDRFSAERLKGVDSTLKIQPAELGDSAMYLCASSLSGGDGDTQYFGPGTRLTVL.

J is TRBJ2-3 and V is TRBV7-3; either TRBD1 or TRBD2 may supply D (6 bases each). Germline-derived CDR1 and CDR2 are SGHTA and FQGTGA. The CDR3 runs to 16 residues. The germline V and J ends were trimmed by 5 bases and 0 bases, with 15 bases remaining between them. This CDR3 reads CASSIQGGPSTDTQYF. CDR3 coding DNA: TGTGCCAGCAGCATCCAAGGGGGGCCGAGCACAGATACGCAGTATTTT.

The chain combines TRBV18 with TRBJ2-7, with D unclear. The CDR3 length is 15 residues. V lost 5 bases and J lost 1, with 15 bases in between. Germline loops: CDR1 KGHSH, CDR2 LQKENI. The CDR3 region is CASSASRWDSYEQYF. The CDR3 DNA is TGTGCCAGCTCAGCCTCCCGATGGGATTCCTACGAGCAGTACTTC.

This chain connects TRBV18 to TRBJ1-1; the D is unclear. V lost 3 bases and J lost 1, with 18 bases in between. This CDR3 has 17 amino acids. Looked up from germline, CDR1 is KGHSH and CDR2 is LQKENI. The CDR3, as DNA: TGTGCCAGCTCACCCTCGCGGTCCCTTCGGACGAACACTGAAGCTTTCTTT. This encodes CASSPSRSLRTNTEAFF.

V and J are TRBV30 and TRBJ2-1; the D gene is possibly TRBD2 (6 bases). Trimming took 0 bases from V and 7 from J, leaving 16 bases between them. Germline loops: CDR1 GTSNPN, CDR2 SVGIG (reference sequence). The CDR3 contains 15 residues. The CDR3 region is CAWSVARGDWNEQFF. CDR3 nucleotide sequence: TGTGCCTGGAGTGTGGCCCGCGGGGATTGGAATGAGCAGTTCTTC.

V is TRBV29-1 and J is TRBJ1-1; the D gene is possibly TRBD1 (5 bases). V lost 4 bases, J lost 5 bases, and 11 bases lay in between. This CDR3 comprises 12 residues. In germline, CDR1 is SQVTM, CDR2 ANQGSEA. Here the CDR3 reads CSVGGTSTEAFF. The DNA for the CDR3 is TGCAGCGTTGGGGGGACTTCGACTGAAGCTTTCTTT.